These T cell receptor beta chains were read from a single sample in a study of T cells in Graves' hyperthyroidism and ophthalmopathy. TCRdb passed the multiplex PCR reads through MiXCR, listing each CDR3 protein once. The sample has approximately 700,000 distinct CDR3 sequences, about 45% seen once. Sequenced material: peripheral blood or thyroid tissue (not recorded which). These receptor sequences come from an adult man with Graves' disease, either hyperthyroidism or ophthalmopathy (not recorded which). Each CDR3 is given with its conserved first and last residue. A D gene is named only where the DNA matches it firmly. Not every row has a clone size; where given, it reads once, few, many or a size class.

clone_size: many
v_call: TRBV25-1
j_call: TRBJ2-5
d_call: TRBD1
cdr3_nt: TGTGCCAGCAGTGAATATCCGGGACAGGGGTTGTCGGTTCAAGAGACCCAGTACTTC
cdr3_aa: CASSEYPGQGLSVQETQYF

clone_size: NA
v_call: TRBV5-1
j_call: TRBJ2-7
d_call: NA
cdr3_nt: TGCGCCAGCAGCTTGTCGGGGGCAGTAGAGGAAGAGCAGTACTTC
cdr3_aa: CASSLSGAVEEEQYF

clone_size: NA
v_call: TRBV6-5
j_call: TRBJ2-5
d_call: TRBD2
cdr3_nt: TGTGCCAGCAGTTACTCGAATAGCGGGGGGGTGGAGACCCAGTACTTC
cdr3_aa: CASSYSNSGGVETQYF

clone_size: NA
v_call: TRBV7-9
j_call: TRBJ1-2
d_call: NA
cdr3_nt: TGTGCCAGCAGCGCGGACAGCCTTAACTATGGCTACACCTTC
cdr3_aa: CASSADSLNYGYTF

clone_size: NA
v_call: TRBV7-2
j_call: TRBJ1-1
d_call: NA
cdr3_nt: TGTGCCAGCAGCATGCAGAGTGGGCCTCCCCGGAGGGACACTGAAGCTTACTTT
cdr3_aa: CASSMQSGPPRRDTEAYF

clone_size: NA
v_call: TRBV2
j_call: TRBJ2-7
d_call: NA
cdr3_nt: TGTGCCAGCAGTGAGGATAATGGGGTGGACGGCTACGAGCAGTACTTC
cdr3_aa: CASSEDNGVDGYEQYF

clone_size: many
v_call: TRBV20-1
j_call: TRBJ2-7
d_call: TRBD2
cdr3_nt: TGCAGTGCTAGAAGGCTAGCGGTCTACGAGCAGTACTTC
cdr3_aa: CSARRLAVYEQYF

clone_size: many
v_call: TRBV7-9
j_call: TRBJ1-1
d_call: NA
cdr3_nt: TGTGCCAGCAGCTTCAGGGATGAAGCTTTCTTT
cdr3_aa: CASSFRDEAFF

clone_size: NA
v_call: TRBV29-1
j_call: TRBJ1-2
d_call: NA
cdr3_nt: TGCAGCGTTGCGAGGGGCGACTATGGCTACACCTTC
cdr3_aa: CSVARGDYGYTF

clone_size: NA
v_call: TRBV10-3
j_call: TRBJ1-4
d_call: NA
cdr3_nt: TGTGCCATCATGAGTACCAAGAGCTCTGGAAAACTGTTTTTT
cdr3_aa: CAIMSTKSSGKLFF

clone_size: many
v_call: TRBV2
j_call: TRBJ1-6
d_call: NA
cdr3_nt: TGTGCCACCGCAACGTCCGTGAGCAATTCACCCCTCCACTTT
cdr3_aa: CATATSVSNSPLHF

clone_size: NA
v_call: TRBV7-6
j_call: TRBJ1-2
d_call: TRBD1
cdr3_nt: TGTGCCAGCAGCTTGGGATACAGGGGACGGGGACTAAGTGGCTACACCTTC
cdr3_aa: CASSLGYRGRGLSGYTF

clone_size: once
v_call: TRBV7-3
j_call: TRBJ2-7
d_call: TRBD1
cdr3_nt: TGTGCCAGCAGCCGAGGGACAGGGGGACTCTACGAGCAGTACTTC
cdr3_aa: CASSRGTGGLYEQYF

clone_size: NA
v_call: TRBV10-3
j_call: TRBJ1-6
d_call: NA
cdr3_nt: TGTGCCATCAGTGACACGCGGGGGAATTCACCCCTCCACTTT
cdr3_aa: CAISDTRGNSPLHF

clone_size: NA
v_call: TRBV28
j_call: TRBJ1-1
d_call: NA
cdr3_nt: TGTGCCAGCAGTTTATGGGCAGGGGCGGACACTGAAGCTTTCTTT
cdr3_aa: CASSLWAGADTEAFF

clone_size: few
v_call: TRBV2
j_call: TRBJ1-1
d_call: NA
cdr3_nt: TGTGCCAGCAGTTCCAGAAGGACAGCCACGGCTGAAGCTTTCTTT
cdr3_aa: CASSSRRTATAEAFF

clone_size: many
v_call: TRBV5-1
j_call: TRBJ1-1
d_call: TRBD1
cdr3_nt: TGCGCCAGCAGCCCACGTACAGGGGGCACTGAAGCTTTCTTT
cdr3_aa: CASSPRTGGTEAFF

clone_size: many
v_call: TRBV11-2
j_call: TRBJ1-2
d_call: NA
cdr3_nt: TGTGCCAGCAGCCCCCCGGGCAGGGTCTATGGCTACACCTTC
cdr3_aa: CASSPPGRVYGYTF

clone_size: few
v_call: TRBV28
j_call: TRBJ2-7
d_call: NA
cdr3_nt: TGTGCCAGCAGTTTCACCGGGGTCTACGAGCAGTACTTC
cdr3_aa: CASSFTGVYEQYF

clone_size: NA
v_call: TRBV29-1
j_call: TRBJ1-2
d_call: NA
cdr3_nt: TGCAGCGTGCAAGGGTGGGGTGGTGGCTACACCTTC
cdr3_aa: CSVQGWGGGYTF

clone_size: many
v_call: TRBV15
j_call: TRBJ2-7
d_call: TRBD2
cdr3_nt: TGTGCCACCAGCAGAGCCCAGACTAGCCGTACCTACGAGCAGTACTTC
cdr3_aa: CATSRAQTSRTYEQYF

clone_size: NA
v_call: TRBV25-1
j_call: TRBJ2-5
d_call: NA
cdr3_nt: TGTGCCAGCGTTGACGAGCCGGGCGGCCCGGAGACCCAGTACTTC
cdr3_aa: CASVDEPGGPETQYF

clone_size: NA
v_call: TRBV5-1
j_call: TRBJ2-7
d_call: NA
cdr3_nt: TGCGCCAGCAGCTTGGAAGGGCCCCCCGCCGGGCAGTACTTC
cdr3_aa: CASSLEGPPAGQYF

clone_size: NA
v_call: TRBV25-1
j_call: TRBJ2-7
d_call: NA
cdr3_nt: TGTGCCAGCAGTGAATGGGTCTACGAGCAGTACTTC
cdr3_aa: CASSEWVYEQYF

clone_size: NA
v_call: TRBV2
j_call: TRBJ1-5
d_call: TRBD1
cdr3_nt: TGTGCCAGCAGTCTTAAACAGGGGGGAATAGGGCAGCCCCAGCATTTT
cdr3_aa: CASSLKQGGIGQPQHF

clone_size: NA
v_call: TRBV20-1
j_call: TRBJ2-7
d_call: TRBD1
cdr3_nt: TGCAGTGCTATACCCGAGACAGGGCCAGCCTACGAGCAGTACTTC
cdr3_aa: CSAIPETGPAYEQYF

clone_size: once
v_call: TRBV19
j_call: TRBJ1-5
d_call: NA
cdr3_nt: TGTGCCAGTAGTAGAGATGGGGAGACAAATCAGCCCCAGCATTTT
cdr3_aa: CASSRDGETNQPQHF

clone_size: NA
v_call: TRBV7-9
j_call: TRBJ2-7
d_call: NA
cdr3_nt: TGTGCCAGCAGCTTACTTCGCGGGAACTCCTACGAGCAGTACTTC
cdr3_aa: CASSLLRGNSYEQYF

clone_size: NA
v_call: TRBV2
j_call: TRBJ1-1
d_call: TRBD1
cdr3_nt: TGTGCCAGCAGAGGGACAGGGGGGTCTTCTTTAGCTTTCTTT
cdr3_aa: CASRGTGGSSLAFF

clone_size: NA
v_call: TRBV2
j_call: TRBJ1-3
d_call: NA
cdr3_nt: TGTGCCAGCAGTGTCACTACGCCGGGCATTAGAAACACCATATATTTT
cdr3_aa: CASSVTTPGIRNTIYF

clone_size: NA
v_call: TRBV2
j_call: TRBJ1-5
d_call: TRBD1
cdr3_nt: TGTGCCAGCAGTGAAGCGTGGACAGGTGGGGTGCAGCCCCAGCATTTT
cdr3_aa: CASSEAWTGGVQPQHF

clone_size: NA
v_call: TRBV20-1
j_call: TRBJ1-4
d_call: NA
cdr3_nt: TGCAGTGCTAGAGATCCGGGGCGGGCCGGTGAAAAACTGTTTTTT
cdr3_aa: CSARDPGRAGEKLFF

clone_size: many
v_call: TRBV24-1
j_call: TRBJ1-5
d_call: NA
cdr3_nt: TGTGCCACCAGTGATTTTGGGGGGCAGCCCCAGCATTTT
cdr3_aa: CATSDFGGQPQHF

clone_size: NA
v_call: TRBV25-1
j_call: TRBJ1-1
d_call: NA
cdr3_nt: TGTGCCAGCTCAGCACGGCGGGAGTTGAACACTGAAGCTTTCTTT
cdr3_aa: CASSARRELNTEAFF

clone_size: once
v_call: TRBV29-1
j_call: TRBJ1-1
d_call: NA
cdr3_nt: TGCAGCGTTGGCAGCCGGCCGAACACTGAAGCTTTCTTT
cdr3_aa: CSVGSRPNTEAFF

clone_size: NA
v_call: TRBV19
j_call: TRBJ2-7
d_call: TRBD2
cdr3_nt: TGTGCCAGTAGTTTCTCCGGGACTAGCGGGGCTTGGGAGCAGTACTTC
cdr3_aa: CASSFSGTSGAWEQYF

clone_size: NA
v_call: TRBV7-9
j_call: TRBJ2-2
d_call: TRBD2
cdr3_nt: TGTGCCAGCAGTTACGGGGGGATGAACACCGGGGAGCTGTTTTTT
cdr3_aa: CASSYGGMNTGELFF

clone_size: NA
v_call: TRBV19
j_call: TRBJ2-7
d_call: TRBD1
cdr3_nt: TGTGCCTGGAGTGTACGCGGGACAGGGGGCAAAGAGCAGTACTTC
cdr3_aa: CAWSVRGTGGKEQYF

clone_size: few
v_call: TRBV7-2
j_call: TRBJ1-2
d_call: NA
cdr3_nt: TGTGCCAGCAGCACGCACCCCGGGACAACTTATGGCTACACCTTC
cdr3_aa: CASSTHPGTTYGYTF